This T cell receptor (beta chain) appears in the sequencing data of a study of blood T cell repertoires in COVID-19. Study summary: Material from acute and convalescent COVID-19 was sourced from the United States, Italy and Spain.

Germline CDR1 reads LGHDT; CDR2 reads YNNKEL (reference sequence). With 3 bases removed from V and 4 bases from J, the gap between germline ends came to 13 bases. CDR3 length: 14 amino acids. Using immunoSEQ multiplex PCR, the repertoire was profiled, and TCRdb retains in-frame clones only, with some absent. The table has hundreds of thousands of clones, around nine tenths seen once. Enrolled through a virtual design, the participants were between about 18 and 100 years of age and came from some 26 US areas. Self-reported history from a screening survey and questionnaire set each donor's cohort. Sequenced input: PBMCs or T cells enriched from blood (not recorded which). This TCR was recovered from a woman in her 30s who had recovered from COVID-19. The genes are TRBV3-1 (or the pseudogene TRBV3-2) and TRBJ2-7; D perhaps matches TRBD1 (6 bases). This CDR3 is CASSQTGFLYEQYF. CDR3 DNA: TGTGCCAGCAGCCAGACAGGCTTTTTGTACGAGCAGTACTTC.